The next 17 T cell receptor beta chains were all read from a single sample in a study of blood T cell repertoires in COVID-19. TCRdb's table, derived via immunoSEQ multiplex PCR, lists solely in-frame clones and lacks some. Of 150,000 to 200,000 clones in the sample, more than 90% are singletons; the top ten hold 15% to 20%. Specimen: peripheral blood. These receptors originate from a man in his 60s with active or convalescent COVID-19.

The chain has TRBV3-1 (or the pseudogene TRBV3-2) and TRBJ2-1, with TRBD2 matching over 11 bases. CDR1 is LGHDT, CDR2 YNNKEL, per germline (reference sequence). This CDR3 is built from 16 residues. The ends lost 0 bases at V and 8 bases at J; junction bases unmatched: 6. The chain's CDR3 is CASSQEIQLAGDEQFF. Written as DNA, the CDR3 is TGTGCCAGCAGCCAAGAGATCCAACTAGCGGGAGATGAGCAGTTCTTC.

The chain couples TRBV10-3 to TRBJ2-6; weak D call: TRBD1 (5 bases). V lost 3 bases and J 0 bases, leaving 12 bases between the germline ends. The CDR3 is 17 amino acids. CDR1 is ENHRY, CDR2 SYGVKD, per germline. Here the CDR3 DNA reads TGTGCCATCAGTGAAAGGGGAACAAGCTCTGGGGCCAACGTCCTGACTTTC. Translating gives CAISERGTSSGANVLTF.

The CDR3 is CASSRDMGSPTLHF. CDR3 bases: TGTGCCAGCAGCCGGGACATGGGCTCGCCGACCCTCCACTTT. This chain connects TRBV5-4 to TRBJ1-6; a possible D gene is TRBD1 (6 bases). Germline V lookup: CDR1 SGHNT, CDR2 YYREEE (reference sequence). The CDR3 is 14 residues long. Trimming left V 4 bases short and J 14 bases short, with 19 bases between.

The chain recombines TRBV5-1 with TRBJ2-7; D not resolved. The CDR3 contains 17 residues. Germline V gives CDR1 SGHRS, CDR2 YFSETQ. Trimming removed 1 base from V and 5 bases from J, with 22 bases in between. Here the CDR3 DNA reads TGCGCCAGCAGCTTGTCACCAGGTAGGCTTGAGTTGAACGAGCAGTACTTC. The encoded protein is CASSLSPGRLELNEQYF.

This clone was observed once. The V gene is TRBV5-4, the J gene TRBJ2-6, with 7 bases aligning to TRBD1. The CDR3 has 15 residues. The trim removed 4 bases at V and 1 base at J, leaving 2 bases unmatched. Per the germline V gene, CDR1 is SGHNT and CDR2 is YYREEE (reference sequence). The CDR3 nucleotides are TGTGCCAGCAGCGAGGGGGCTTCTGGGGCCAACGTCCTGACTTTC. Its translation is CASSEGASGANVLTF.

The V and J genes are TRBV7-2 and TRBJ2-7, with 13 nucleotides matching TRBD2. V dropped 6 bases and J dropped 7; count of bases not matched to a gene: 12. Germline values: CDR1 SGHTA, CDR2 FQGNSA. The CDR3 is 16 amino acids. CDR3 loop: CASRISGTSGIVEQYF. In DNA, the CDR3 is TGTGCCAGCAGAATTTCCGGGACTAGCGGGATCGTTGAGCAGTACTTC.

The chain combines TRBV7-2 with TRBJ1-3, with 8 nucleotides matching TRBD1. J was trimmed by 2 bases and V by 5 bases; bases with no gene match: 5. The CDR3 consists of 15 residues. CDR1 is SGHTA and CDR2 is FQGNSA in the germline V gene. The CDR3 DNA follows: TGTGCCAGCAGCATGGGACAGGCAACTGGAAACACCATATATTTT. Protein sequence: CASSMGQATGNTIYF. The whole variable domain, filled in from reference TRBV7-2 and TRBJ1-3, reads GAGVSQSPSNKVTEKGKDVELRCDPISGHTALYWYRQSLGQGLEFLIYFQGNSAPDKSGLPSDRFSAERTGGSVSTLTIQRTQQEDSAVYLCASSMGQATGNTIYFGEGSWLTVV.

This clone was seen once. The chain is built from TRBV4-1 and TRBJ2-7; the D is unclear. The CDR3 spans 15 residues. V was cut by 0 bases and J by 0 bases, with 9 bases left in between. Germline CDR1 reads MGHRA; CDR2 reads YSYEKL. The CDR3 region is CASSQDRSSSYEQYF. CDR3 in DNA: TGCGCCAGCAGCCAAGATCGGAGTAGCTCCTACGAGCAGTACTTC.

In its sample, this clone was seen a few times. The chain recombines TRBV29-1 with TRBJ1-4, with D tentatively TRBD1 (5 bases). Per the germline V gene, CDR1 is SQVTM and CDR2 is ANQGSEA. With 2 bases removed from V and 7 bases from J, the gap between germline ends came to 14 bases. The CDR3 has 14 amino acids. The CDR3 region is CSVELGQGGEKLFF. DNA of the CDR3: TGCAGCGTTGAATTAGGGCAGGGAGGTGAAAAACTGTTTTTT. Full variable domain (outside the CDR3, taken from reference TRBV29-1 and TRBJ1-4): SAVISQKPSRDICQRGTSLTIQCQVDSQVTMMFWYRQQPGQSLTLIATANQGSEATYESGFVIDKFPISRPNLTFSTLTVSNMSPEDSSIYLCSVELGQGGEKLFFGSGTQLSVL.

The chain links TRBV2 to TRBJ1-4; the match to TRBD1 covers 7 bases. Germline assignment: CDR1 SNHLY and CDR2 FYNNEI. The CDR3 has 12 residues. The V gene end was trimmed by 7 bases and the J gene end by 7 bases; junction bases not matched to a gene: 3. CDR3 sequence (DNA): TGTGCCAGCACAGGGGGGATTGAAAAACTGTTTTTT. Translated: CASTGGIEKLFF.

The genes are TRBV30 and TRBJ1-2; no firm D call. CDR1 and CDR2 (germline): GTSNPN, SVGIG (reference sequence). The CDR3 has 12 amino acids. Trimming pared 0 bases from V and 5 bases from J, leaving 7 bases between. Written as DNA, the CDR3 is TGTGCCTGGAGTGTAGGCGGATATGGCTACACCTTC. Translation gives CAWSVGGYGYTF. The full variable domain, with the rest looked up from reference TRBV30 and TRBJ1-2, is SQTIHQWPATLVQPVGSPLSLECTVEGTSNPNLYWYRQAAGRGLQLLFYSVGIGQISSEVPQNLSASRPQDRQFILSSKKLLLSDSGFYLCAWSVGGYGYTFGSGTRLTVV.

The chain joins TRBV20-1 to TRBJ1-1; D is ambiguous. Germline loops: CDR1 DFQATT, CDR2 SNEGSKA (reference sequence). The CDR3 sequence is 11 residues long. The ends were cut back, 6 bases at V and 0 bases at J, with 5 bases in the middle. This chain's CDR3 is CSARVNTEAFF. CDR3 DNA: TGCAGTGCCCGTGTGAACACTGAAGCTTTCTTT.

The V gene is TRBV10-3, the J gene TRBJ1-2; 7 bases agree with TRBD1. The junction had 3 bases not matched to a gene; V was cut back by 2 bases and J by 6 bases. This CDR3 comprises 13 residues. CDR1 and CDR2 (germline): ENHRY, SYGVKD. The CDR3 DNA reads TGTGCCATCAGTGAGAGACAGGGAAATGGCTACACCTTC. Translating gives CAISERQGNGYTF.

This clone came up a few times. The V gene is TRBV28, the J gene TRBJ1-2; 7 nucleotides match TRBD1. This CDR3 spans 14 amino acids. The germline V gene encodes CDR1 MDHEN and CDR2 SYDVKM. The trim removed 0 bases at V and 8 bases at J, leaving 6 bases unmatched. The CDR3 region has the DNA TGTGCCAGCAGTTTATGGGACAGGTCGGAAGGCTACACCTTC. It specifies CASSLWDRSEGYTF.

In nucleotides, the CDR3 is TGCGCCAGCAAAGAGGGTCCGCTTACTGAAGCTTTCTTT. Its protein product is CASKEGPLTEAFF. The V call is TRBV5-1, the J call TRBJ1-1; D call uncertain. Trimming stripped 6 bases from V and 5 bases from J, with 14 bases between. CDR1 is SGHRS and CDR2 is YFSETQ in the germline V gene. CDR3 size: 13 residues.

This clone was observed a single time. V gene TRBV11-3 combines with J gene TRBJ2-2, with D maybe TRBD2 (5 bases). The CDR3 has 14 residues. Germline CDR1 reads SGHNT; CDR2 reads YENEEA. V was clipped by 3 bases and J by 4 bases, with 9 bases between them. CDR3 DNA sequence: TGTGCCAGCAGCTTTGAGGGTACCACCGGGGAGCTGTTTTTT. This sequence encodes CASSFEGTTGELFF.

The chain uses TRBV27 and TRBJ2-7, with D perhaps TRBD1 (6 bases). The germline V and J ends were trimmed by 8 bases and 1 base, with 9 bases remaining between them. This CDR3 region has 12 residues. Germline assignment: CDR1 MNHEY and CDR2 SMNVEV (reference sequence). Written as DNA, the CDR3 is TGTGCCAGCTCGGACAGATCCTACGAGCAGTACTTC. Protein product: CASSDRSYEQYF.